This TCR beta chain was observed in a study of OX40 agonist ivuxolimab in advanced cancers. Study overall: Under the entry rules, prior anti-PD-1, anti-PD-L1 or anti-CTLA-4 therapy was allowed, and about 40% had some. Points from the study as a whole: Low normalized T-cell clonal expansion was also seen in some nonresponders.

Profiled with immunoSEQ multiplex PCR; TCRdb holds only in-frame clones, not every one. The sample lists 35,000 to 40,000 clones; approximately 80% were seen once. The CDR3 length is 11 residues. CDR1 and CDR2 from the germline V gene are MNHEY and SVGAGI. Trimming pared 4 bases from V and 7 bases from J, leaving 8 bases between. As for this clone: Antigen specificity is unknown.

The chain joins TRBV6-5 to TRBJ2-7; the D gene is possibly TRBD1 (5 bases). The source material was CD4+ or CD8+ T cells sorted from blood, sampled in a trial of the OX40 agonist ivuxolimab. The sequence was collected from an adult with an advanced solid tumor such as melanoma, head and neck, liver or kidney cancer. As DNA, the CDR3 is TGTGCCAGCAGTTGCAGGGAAGAGCAGTACTTC. Encoded protein: CASSCREEQYF.